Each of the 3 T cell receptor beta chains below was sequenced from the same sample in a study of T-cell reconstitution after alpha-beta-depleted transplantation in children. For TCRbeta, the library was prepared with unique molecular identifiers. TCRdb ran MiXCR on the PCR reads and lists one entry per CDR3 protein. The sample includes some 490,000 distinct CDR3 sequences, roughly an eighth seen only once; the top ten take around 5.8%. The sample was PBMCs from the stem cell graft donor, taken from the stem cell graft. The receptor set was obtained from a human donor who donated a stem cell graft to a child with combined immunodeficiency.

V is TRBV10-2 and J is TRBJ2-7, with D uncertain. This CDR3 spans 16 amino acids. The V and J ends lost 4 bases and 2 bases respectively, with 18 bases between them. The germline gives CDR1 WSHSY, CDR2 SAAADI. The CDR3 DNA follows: TGCGCCAGCAGTGTAGACCTTAGGTCTCAAACCTACGAGCAGTACTTC. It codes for CASSVDLRSQTYEQYF.

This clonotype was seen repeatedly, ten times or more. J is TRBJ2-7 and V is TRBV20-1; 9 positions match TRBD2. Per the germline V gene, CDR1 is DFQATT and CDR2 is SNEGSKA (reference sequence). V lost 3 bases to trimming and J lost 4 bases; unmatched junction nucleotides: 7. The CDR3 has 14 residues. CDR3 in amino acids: CSASSSGVFYEQYF. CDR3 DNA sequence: TGCAGTGCTAGCTCTAGCGGGGTTTTTTACGAGCAGTACTTC.

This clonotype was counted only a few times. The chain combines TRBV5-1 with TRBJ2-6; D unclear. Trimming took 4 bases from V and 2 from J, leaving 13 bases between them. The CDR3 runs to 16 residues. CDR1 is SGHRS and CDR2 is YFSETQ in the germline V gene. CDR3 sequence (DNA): TGCGCCAGCAGCGCGCGTGTTGGTACTGGGGCCAACGTCCTGACTTTC. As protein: CASSARVGTGANVLTF. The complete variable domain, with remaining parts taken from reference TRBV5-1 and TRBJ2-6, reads KAGVTQTPRYLIKTRGQQVTLSCSPISGHRSVSWYQQTPGQGLQFLFEYFSETQRNKGNFPGRFSGRQFSNSRSEMNVSTLELGDSALYLCASSARVGTGANVLTFGAGSRLTVL.